This T cell receptor (beta chain) was documented in a study of T cells in pancreatic ductal adenocarcinoma. The V and J ends lost 8 bases and 0 bases respectively, with 8 bases between them. The germline V gene has CDR1 MNHEY and CDR2 SVGAGI. The CDR3 contains 12 residues. The method was immunoSEQ multiplex PCR; TCRdb's version includes in-frame clones alone and lacks a portion of them. Here the sample spans some 4,600 clones, 68% being singletons. General study findings and limits: Mean clonality was about 0.11 in tumors and about 0.069 in blood, not significantly different. Tumor-versus-blood clonality comparisons may be biased toward lower tumor diversity. Blood had more productive templates and about 8-fold more unique clonotypes than tumor.

The selected patients with pancreatic ductal adenocarcinoma had surgery but no neoadjuvant therapy. This clone was picked up a small number of times. Its antigen is unknown. The J gene is TRBJ2-7, the V gene TRBV6-5; TRBD1 might be the D (5 bases). Sequencing used pancreatic tumor tissue. This clonotype was obtained from a human donor with pancreatic ductal adenocarcinoma. The CDR3 loop reads CASQGSSYEQYF. CDR3 coding DNA: TGTGCCAGCCAGGGTAGCTCCTACGAGCAGTACTTC.